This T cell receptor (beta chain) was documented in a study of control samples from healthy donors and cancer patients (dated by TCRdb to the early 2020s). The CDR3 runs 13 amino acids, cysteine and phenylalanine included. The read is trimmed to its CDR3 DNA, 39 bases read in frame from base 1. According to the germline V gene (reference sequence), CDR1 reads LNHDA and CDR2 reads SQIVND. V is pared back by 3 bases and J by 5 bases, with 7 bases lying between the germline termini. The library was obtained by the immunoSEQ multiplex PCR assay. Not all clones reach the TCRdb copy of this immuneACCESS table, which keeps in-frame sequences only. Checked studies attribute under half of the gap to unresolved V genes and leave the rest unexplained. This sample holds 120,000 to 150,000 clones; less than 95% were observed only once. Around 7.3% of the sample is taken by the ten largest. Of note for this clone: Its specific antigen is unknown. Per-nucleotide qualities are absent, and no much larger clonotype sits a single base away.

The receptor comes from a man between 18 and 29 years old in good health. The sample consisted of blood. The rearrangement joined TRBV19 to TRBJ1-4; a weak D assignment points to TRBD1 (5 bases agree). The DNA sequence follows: TGTGCCAGTAGTATGGGGCAGAATGAAAAACTGTTTTTT. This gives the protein CASSMGQNEKLFF.